One and the same sample provided the 5 T cell receptor beta chains below, sequenced in a study of T cells in Graves' hyperthyroidism and ophthalmopathy. Amplified regions were TCR beta CDR3 sequences from RNA transcripts. The HTBI primer set drove a first-round RT-PCR of the TCR CDR3. Each CDR3 protein is one row after TCRdb ran MiXCR on the multiplex PCR reads. The repertoire holds around 500,000 distinct CDR3 sequences, around 14% seen once, with around a sixth in the top ten. The specimen sequenced was blood. The receptor set was obtained from a young woman with Graves' hyperthyroidism.

J is TRBJ1-1 and V is TRBV6-5; D unresolved. V was trimmed by 2 bases and J by 8 bases, leaving 18 bases between them. CDR3 length: 15 amino acids. CDR1 is MNHEY and CDR2 is SVGAGI in the germline V gene. DNA of the CDR3: TGTGCCAGCAGTTACGACGGGTTTTTCTCCTTGGAAGCTTTCTTT. It codes for CASSYDGFFSLEAFF.

Concerning this clonotype: This could be a read error, since a much larger clone is one nucleotide away. V and J are TRBV6-2 or TRBV6-3 and TRBJ2-7; 12 bases line up with TRBD2. V lost 5 bases to trimming and J lost 4 bases; unmatched junction nucleotides: 12. CDR3 length: 17 amino acids. The germline V gene encodes CDR1 MNHEY and CDR2 SVGEGT. CDR3 region: CASSHPSGRAYRYEQYV. The CDR3 DNA follows: TGTGCCAGCAGTCACCCTAGCGGGAGGGCCTACAGATACGAGCAGTACGTC.

This clonotype was picked up many times. This chain links TRBV10-1 with TRBJ1-1; tentative D call: TRBD1 (6 bases). This CDR3 contains 14 residues. The V and J ends lost 5 bases and 5 bases respectively, with 15 bases between them. Looked up from germline, CDR1 is WNHNN and CDR2 is SYGVQD (reference sequence). The CDR3 protein is CASSFSTGKTEAFF. The DNA for the CDR3 is TGCGCCAGCAGTTTCTCAACAGGGAAGACTGAAGCTTTCTTT.

There are many counts of this clonotype. This chain joins TRBV12-3 or TRBV12-4 and TRBJ2-7; no clear D gene. This CDR3 is 13 amino acids long. The V and J ends lost 0 bases and 5 bases respectively, with 8 bases between them. The CDR3 protein is CASSLAPQHEQYV. The CDR3 nucleotides read TGTGCCAGCAGTTTAGCCCCCCAACACGAGCAGTACGTC.

Notes on this clonotype: A much more abundant neighbour one base away suggests this may be a read error. The J gene is TRBJ2-3, the V gene TRBV6-5, with TRBD2 matching 9 bases. The CDR3 has 15 residues. CDR1 and CDR2 from the germline V gene are MNHEY and SVGAGI. This CDR3 is CASSYGGRVTDTLYF. CDR3 bases: TGTGCCAGCAGTTACGGCGGGAGGGTGACAGATACGCTGTATTTT.